This TCR beta chain was captured in a study of OX40 agonist ivuxolimab in advanced cancers. Study as a whole: Ivuxolimab, an antibody that agonizes OX40 (CD134), was administered to the patients.

Study-level findings and limits: At doses 0.1 to 3.0 mg/kg, CD4+ and CD8+ clones expanded.

The V gene end was trimmed by 7 bases and the J gene end by 6 bases; junction bases not matched to a gene: 3. CDR1 is SGHTA and CDR2 is FQGNSA in the germline V gene. This CDR3 contains 13 residues. Assay: immunoSEQ multiplex PCR; the TCRdb copy retains only in-frame clones and omits some. The sample lists roughly 70,000 clones, less than 85% occurring once. Excluded were patients having autoimmune disease history or systemic immunosuppression. As for this clone: Antigen unknown.

Sequencing was performed on CD4+ or CD8+ T cells sorted from blood, taken in a trial of the OX40 agonist ivuxolimab. The receptor comes from an adult with an advanced solid tumor such as melanoma, head and neck, liver or kidney cancer. J is TRBJ2-1 and V is TRBV7-2; 10 bases line up with TRBD2. The CDR3, as DNA: TGTGCCAGCATCATAGCGGGGGGCAATGAGCAGTTCTTC. Translated, it gives CASIIAGGNEQFF.